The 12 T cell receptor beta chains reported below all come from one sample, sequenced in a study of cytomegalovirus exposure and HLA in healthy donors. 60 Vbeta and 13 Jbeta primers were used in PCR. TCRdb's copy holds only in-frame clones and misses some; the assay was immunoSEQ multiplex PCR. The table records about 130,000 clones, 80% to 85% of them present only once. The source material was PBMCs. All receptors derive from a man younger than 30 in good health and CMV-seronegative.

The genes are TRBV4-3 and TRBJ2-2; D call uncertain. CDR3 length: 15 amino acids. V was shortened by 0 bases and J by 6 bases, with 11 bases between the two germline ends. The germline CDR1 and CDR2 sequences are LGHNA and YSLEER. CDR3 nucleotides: TGCGCCAGCAGCCAAGAGAGTGAGGTGCCCGGGGAGCTGTTTTTT. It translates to CASSQESEVPGELFF.

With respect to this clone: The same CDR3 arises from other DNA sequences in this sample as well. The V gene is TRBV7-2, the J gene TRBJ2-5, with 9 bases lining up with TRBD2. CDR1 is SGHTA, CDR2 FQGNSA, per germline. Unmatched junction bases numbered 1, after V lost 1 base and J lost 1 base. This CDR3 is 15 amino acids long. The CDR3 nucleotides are TGTGCCAGCAGCTTAGGCGGGGGGGGCCAAGAGACCCAGTACTTC. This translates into CASSLGGGGQETQYF. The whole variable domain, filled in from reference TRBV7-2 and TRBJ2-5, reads GAGVSQSPSNKVTEKGKDVELRCDPISGHTALYWYRQSLGQGLEFLIYFQGNSAPDKSGLPSDRFSAERTGGSVSTLTIQRTQQEDSAVYLCASSLGGGGQETQYFGPGTRLLVL.

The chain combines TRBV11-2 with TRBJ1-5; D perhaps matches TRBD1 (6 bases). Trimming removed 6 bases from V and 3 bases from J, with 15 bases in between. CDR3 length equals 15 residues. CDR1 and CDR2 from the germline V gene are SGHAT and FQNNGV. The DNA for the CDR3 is TGTGCCAGCAGACCCAAGAAGGGGGACAATCAGCCCCAGCATTTT. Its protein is CASRPKKGDNQPQHF.

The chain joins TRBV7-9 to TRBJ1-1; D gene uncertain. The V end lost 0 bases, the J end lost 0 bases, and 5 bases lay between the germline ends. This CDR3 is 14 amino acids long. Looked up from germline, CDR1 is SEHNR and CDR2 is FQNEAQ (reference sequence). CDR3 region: CASSLAPMNTEAFF. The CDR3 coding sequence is TGTGCCAGCAGCTTAGCCCCAATGAACACTGAAGCTTTCTTT.

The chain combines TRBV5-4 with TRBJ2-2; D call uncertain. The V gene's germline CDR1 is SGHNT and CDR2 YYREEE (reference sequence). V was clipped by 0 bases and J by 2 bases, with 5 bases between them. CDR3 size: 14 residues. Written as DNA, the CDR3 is TGTGCCAGCAGCTTGGGGCTTAACACCGGGGAGCTGTTTTTT. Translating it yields CASSLGLNTGELFF.

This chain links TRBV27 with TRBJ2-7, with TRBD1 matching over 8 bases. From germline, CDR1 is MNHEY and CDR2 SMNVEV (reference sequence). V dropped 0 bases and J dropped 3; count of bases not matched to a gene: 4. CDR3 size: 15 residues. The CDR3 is CASSLSRTGIYEQYF. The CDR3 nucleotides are TGTGCCAGCAGTTTATCTAGGACAGGGATCTACGAGCAGTACTTC.

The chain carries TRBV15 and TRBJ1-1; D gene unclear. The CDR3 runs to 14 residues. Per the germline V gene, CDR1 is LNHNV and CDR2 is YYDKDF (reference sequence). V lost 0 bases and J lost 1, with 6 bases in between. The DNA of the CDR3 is TGTGCCACCAGCAGAGATAAAGCGAACACTGAAGCTTTCTTT. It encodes CATSRDKANTEAFF.

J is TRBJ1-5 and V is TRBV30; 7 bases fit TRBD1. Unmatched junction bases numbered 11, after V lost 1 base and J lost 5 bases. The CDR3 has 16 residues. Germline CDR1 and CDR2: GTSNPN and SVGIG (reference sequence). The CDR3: CAWSDRVTGSYQPQHF. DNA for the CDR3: TGTGCCTGGAGTGACAGGGTGACAGGGTCGTATCAGCCCCAGCATTTT.

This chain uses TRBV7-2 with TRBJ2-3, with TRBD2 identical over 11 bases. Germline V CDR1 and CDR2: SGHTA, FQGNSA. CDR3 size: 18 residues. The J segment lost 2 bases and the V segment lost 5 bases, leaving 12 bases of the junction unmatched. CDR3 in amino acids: CASSIRVLAGGPTDTQYF. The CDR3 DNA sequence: TGTGCCAGCAGCATAAGGGTTCTAGCGGGGGGTCCCACAGATACGCAGTATTTT.

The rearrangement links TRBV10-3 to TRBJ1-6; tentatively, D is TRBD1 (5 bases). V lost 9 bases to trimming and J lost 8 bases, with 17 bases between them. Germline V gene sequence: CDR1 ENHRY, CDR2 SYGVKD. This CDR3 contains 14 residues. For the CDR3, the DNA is TGTGCCATTAGTAGGAGAGAAGGGGATTCACCCCTCCACTTT. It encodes CAISRREGDSPLHF.

CDR3 sequence reads: CASSLAEQNYGYTF. CDR3 nucleotides: TGTGCCAGCAGCTTAGCGGAACAGAACTATGGCTACACCTTC. This sequence joins TRBV7-8 and TRBJ1-2; D is ambiguous. V lost 0 bases, J lost 2 bases, and 7 bases lay in between. This CDR3 is 14 amino acids long. Germline V gene data show CDR1 as SGHVS and CDR2 as FQNEAQ.

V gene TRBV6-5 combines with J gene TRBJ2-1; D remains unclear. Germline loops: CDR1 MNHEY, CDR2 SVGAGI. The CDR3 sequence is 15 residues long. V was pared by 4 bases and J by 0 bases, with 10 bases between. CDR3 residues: CASSSGRSSYNEQFF. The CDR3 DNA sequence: TGTGCCAGCAGTTCTGGTCGGAGCTCCTACAATGAGCAGTTCTTC.